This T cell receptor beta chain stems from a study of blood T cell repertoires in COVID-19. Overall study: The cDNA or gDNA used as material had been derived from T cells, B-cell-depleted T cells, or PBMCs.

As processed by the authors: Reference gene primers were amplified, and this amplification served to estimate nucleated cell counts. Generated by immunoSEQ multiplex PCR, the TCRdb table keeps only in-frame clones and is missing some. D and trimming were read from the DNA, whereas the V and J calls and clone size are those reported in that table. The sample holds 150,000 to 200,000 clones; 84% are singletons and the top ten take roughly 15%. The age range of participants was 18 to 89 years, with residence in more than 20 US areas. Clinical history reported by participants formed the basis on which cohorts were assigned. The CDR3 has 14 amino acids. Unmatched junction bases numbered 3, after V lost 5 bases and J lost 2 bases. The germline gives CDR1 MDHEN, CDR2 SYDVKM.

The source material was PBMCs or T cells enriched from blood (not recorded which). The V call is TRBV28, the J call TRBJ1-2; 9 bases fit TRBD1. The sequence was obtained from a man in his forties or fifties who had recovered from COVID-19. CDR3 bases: TGTGCCAGCAGTCAAGACAGGGGGAACTATGGCTACACCTTC. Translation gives CASSQDRGNYGYTF.